This TCR beta chain was documented in a study of OX40 agonist ivuxolimab in advanced cancers. The CDR3 spans 15 residues. The V and J ends lost 3 bases and 1 base respectively, with 10 bases between them. Germline V gene sequence: CDR1 SGHAT, CDR2 FQNNGV. Data came from immunoSEQ multiplex PCR; TCRdb stores just in-frame clones and leaves some out. This sample has just over 60,000 clones, with roughly 87% found just once. The gene calls are TRBV11-2 and TRBJ2-4; no clear D. This TCR derives from an adult with an advanced solid tumor such as melanoma, head and neck, liver or kidney cancer. This sample comprised CD4+ or CD8+ T cells sorted from blood, obtained in a trial of the OX40 agonist ivuxolimab. The CDR3 protein is CASSLFAAAKNIQYF. CDR3 sequence (DNA): TGTGCCAGCAGCTTGTTCGCTGCGGCCAAAAACATTCAGTACTTC.